This T cell receptor (beta chain) was found in a study of T cell repertoires in cytomegalovirus infection. At the level of the study: The authors used CMV epitopes that were HLA-C-restricted (recently identified) and HLA-B-restricted (well studied). CMV infection and matching HLA type were both indicated by public TCR beta signatures. Overall study findings and caveats: Dominating the ex vivo response were TCR beta clonotypes that were CMV-specific and HLA-C-restricted. Carriers of CMV and the relevant HLA type were discriminated by public TCR beta frequency.

Details on this clonotype: Antigen unknown. A much larger clone sits a single nucleotide away, making a read error possible.

One entry per CDR3 protein results from TCRdb running MiXCR on the reads. The top ten clones hold roughly 12% of a sample with 800,000 to 950,000 distinct CDR3 sequences, approximately 32% of them seen once. This TCR derives from a human donor in good health (CMV status not recorded). Some clones in this sample may be carry-over from other donors' samples. Specimen: cultured CD8+ T cells from PBMCs, collected from culture after CMV antigen stimulation.

CDR3 bases: TGTGCCAGCAGCTCCCCCGGGACCGCCTACGAGCAGCACTTC. It translates to CASSSPGTAYEQHF. The chain is built from TRBV7-9 and TRBJ2-7, with D possibly called TRBD1 or TRBD2 (5 bases each). Germline V CDR1 and CDR2: SEHNR, FQNEAQ (reference sequence). CDR3 size: 14 residues.